These 31 T cell receptor beta chains were sequenced from one sample in a study of OX40 agonist ivuxolimab in advanced cancers. Only in-frame clones appear in the TCRdb table, and some are missing; sequencing was by immunoSEQ multiplex PCR. Of some 66,000 clones listed, roughly 76% are singletons. The sequencing used CD4+ or CD8+ T cells sorted from blood, collected in a trial of the OX40 agonist ivuxolimab. Source of these receptors: an adult with an advanced solid tumor such as melanoma, head and neck, liver or kidney cancer.

This clone was found once. This chain connects TRBV11-1 to TRBJ2-3; D unclear. This CDR3 region has 14 residues. Deletions cut 5 bases from V and 0 bases from J, with 9 bases between. The germline gives CDR1 SGHAT, CDR2 FQDESV (reference sequence). The CDR3 coding sequence is TGTGCCAGCAGCGCGGATGAAAGCACAGATACGCAGTATTTT. Protein: CASSADESTDTQYF.

The chain links TRBV9 to TRBJ2-4; D remains ambiguous. CDR3 length equals 14 residues. Trimming cost V 0 bases and J 0 bases, with 4 bases left between them. CDR1 and CDR2 from the germline V gene are SGDLS and YYNGEE. The CDR3 DNA is TGTGCCAGCAGCGTAGATCTAGCCAAAAACATTCAGTACTTC. It encodes CASSVDLAKNIQYF.

This rearrangement joins TRBV7-6 to TRBJ2-7; D is perhaps TRBD2 (7 bases). Per germline, CDR1 SGHVS and CDR2 FNYEAQ. The CDR3 totals 17 residues. The V gene lost 5 bases and the J gene lost 3 bases, with 23 bases spanning the gap. The CDR3 region is CASSPNGGAQIYYEQYF. The CDR3 bases are TGTGCCAGCAGCCCCAATGGGGGGGCACAAATTTACTACGAGCAGTACTTC.

The rearrangement uses TRBV30 and TRBJ2-3; weak D call: TRBD2 (6 bases). CDR3 length: 17 amino acids. Germline V gives CDR1 GTSNPN, CDR2 SVGIG (reference sequence). The V and J ends lost 0 bases and 7 bases respectively, with 23 bases between them. The CDR3 reads CAWSVPGRTTRGNTQYF. The CDR3 DNA reads as TGTGCCTGGAGTGTGCCGGGACGGACTACGCGCGGGAATACGCAGTATTTT.

V and J are TRBV9 and TRBJ2-1, with D possibly being TRBD1 (6 bases). The germline gives CDR1 SGDLS, CDR2 YYNGEE. Trimming took 3 bases from V and 6 from J, leaving 16 bases between them. CDR3 length equals 15 residues. CDR3 nucleotides: TGTGCCAGCAGCGCAGGACAGTCTCTGCCCAATGAGCAGTTCTTC. Its protein is CASSAGQSLPNEQFF.

This clone was picked up one time. The chain combines TRBV19 with TRBJ2-3; no clear D gene. CDR1 is LNHDA, CDR2 SQIVND, per germline (reference sequence). This CDR3 spans 14 amino acids. The germline V and J ends were trimmed by 7 bases and 4 bases, with 15 bases remaining between them. CDR3 sequence: CASTVGSFADTQYF. The CDR3 coding sequence is TGTGCCAGTACGGTCGGTTCTTTCGCAGATACGCAGTATTTT.

The chain employs TRBV18 and TRBJ2-6; D not resolved. Trimming removed 5 bases at V and 0 bases at J, with 11 bases between. Germline-derived CDR1 and CDR2 are KGHSH and LQKENI. This CDR3 comprises 16 residues. The CDR3 region is CASSSTPTSGANVLTF. The CDR3 bases are TGTGCCAGCTCATCGACACCTACCTCTGGGGCCAACGTCCTGACTTTC.

The V call is TRBV5-1, the J call TRBJ1-2, with D unclear. Germline values: CDR1 SGHRS, CDR2 YFSETQ. Trimming took off 0 bases at V and 3 bases at J, with 6 bases between the two ends. CDR3 size: 13 residues. CDR3 loop: CASSLAPDYGYTF. CDR3 nucleotide sequence: TGCGCCAGCAGCTTGGCACCAGACTATGGCTACACCTTC.

The V call is TRBV5-1, the J call TRBJ1-2; the match to TRBD1 covers 8 bases. After removal of 2 bases from V and 8 bases from J, the junction contained 11 bases not matched to a gene. The CDR3 is 15 residues long. Germline assignment: CDR1 SGHRS and CDR2 YFSETQ. The CDR3 region has the DNA TGCGCCAGCAGCTTAGAGGACAGGGCTTTTGGGGGCTACACCTTC. It is translated as CASSLEDRAFGGYTF.

The V gene is TRBV14, the J gene TRBJ2-1; a weak D match, TRBD1 (5 bases). Trimming took 3 bases from V and 9 from J, leaving 12 bases between them. Per germline, CDR1 SGHDN and CDR2 FVKESK. The CDR3 contains 13 residues. In nucleotides, the CDR3 is TGTGCCAGCAGCCAGGGGCTGAGTGGTGAGCAGTTCTTC. Protein: CASSQGLSGEQFF.

The gene calls are TRBV10-3 and TRBJ2-5; 8 bases line up with TRBD1. CDR1 is ENHRY and CDR2 is SYGVKD in the germline V gene. V lost 2 bases to trimming and J lost 7 bases; unmatched junction nucleotides: 6. This CDR3 is 14 amino acids long. CDR3 sequence reads: CAISEETGGRTQYF. The DNA for the CDR3 is TGTGCCATCAGTGAGGAAACAGGGGGGAGGACCCAGTACTTC.

This CDR3 reads CASSEVGDPRGRTEAFF. The CDR3 DNA follows: TGTGCCAGCAGTGAAGTCGGGGATCCCAGGGGAAGGACTGAAGCTTTCTTT. The V call is TRBV6-1, the J call TRBJ1-1; D possibly corresponds to TRBD1 (6 bases). The length of the CDR3 is 17 residues. Germline V CDR1 and CDR2: MNHNS, SASEGT. V lost 1 base, J lost 5 bases, and 20 bases lay in between.

The chain combines TRBV4-1 with TRBJ2-3, with TRBD2 matching 7 bases. Germline loops: CDR1 MGHRA, CDR2 YSYEKL. J gave up 3 bases and V 1 base, and 7 bases lay outside the gene matches. The CDR3 loop spans 16 amino acids. CDR3 protein: CASSQGVGEGTDTQYF. The CDR3 DNA reads as TGCGCCAGCAGCCAAGGAGTAGGGGAGGGTACAGATACGCAGTATTTT.

J is TRBJ1-2 and V is TRBV19; 7 bases are shared with TRBD1. Germline assignment: CDR1 LNHDA and CDR2 SQIVND (reference sequence). The CDR3 totals 13 residues. V lost 5 bases, J lost 8 bases, and 8 bases stayed unmatched. The CDR3 here is CASSLTGTGGYTF. CDR3 coding DNA: TGTGCCAGTAGTCTGACAGGGACGGGGGGCTACACCTTC.

The V and J genes are TRBV5-1 and TRBJ2-1; D is unresolved. V was cut by 4 bases and J by 10 bases, with 12 bases left in between. Germline CDR1 is SGHRS and CDR2 is YFSETQ. This CDR3 has 12 residues. CDR3 DNA: TGCGCCAGCAGCCCCGGGCGGTGGGAGCAGTTCTTC. Protein sequence: CASSPGRWEQFF.

The chain couples TRBV29-1 to TRBJ2-2; D gene uncertain. Germline CDR1 SQVTM, CDR2 ANQGSEA. The V and J ends lost 1 base and 2 bases respectively, with 8 bases between them. This CDR3 has 14 residues. CDR3 coding DNA: TGCAGCGTTGAAGTGGGCTTTAACACCGGGGAGCTGTTTTTT. Translation: CSVEVGFNTGELFF.

This clone was counted only a few times. The sample carries other DNA sequences with the same CDR3. The chain carries TRBV4-2 and TRBJ2-2, with a weak D call TRBD2 (7 bases). The V and J ends lost 1 base and 4 bases respectively, with 16 bases between them. Germline CDR1 LGHNA, CDR2 YNFKEQ. This CDR3 contains 17 residues. CDR3 sequence: CASSQVGRGAGTGELFF. In DNA, the CDR3 is TGTGCCAGCAGCCAAGTGGGTCGGGGGGCCGGCACCGGGGAGCTGTTTTTT.

The chain has TRBV5-4 and TRBJ1-1, with D uncertain. Germline V CDR1 and CDR2: SGHNT, YYREEE (reference sequence). The CDR3 is 17 amino acids. Trimming cost V 3 bases and J 1 base, with 19 bases left between them. CDR3 DNA sequence: TGTGCCAGCAGCTCTATTTTCGGAGTTCCAGGGAACACTGAAGCTTTCTTT. This encodes CASSSIFGVPGNTEAFF.

V and J are TRBV2 and TRBJ1-5, with 10 bases lining up with TRBD1. Germline CDR1 reads SNHLY; CDR2 reads FYNNEI. V dropped 4 bases and J dropped 4; count of bases not matched to a gene: 4. This CDR3 is built from 15 residues. The DNA for the CDR3 is TGTGCCAGCAGTGTTTCGGGACAGGGGAATCAGCCCCAGCATTTT. Encoded protein: CASSVSGQGNQPQHF.

The chain carries TRBV5-1 and TRBJ1-2, with a possible D match to TRBD1 (6 bases). Germline lookup yields CDR1 SGHRS and CDR2 YFSETQ. CDR3 size: 15 residues. V lost 3 bases and J lost 4, with 16 bases in between. CDR3 DNA sequence: TGCGCCAGCAGCTCGGTCCCAGGGGTGAGCTATGGCTACACCTTC. Translating it yields CASSSVPGVSYGYTF.

The gene calls are TRBV5-4 and TRBJ2-7, with 7 positions matching TRBD1. Germline values: CDR1 SGHNT, CDR2 YYREEE (reference sequence). The CDR3 is 13 residues long. V trimming: 0 bases; J trimming: 5 bases; junction bases outside the gene matches: 2. The CDR3 bases are TGTGCCAGCAGCTTGGCGGGGACAGACGAGCAGTACTTC. This encodes CASSLAGTDEQYF. Full variable domain (remainder filled in from reference TRBV5-4 and TRBJ2-7): ETGVTQSPTHLIKTRGQQVTLRCSSQSGHNTVSWYQQALGQGPQFIFQYYREEENGRGNFPPRFSGLQFPNYSSELNVNALELDDSALYLCASSLAGTDEQYFGPGTRLTVT.

This clone was counted a few times. The rearrangement links TRBV7-3 to TRBJ1-1, with D unresolved. The V end lost 4 bases, the J end lost 1 base, and 7 bases lay between the germline ends. The CDR3 length is 13 residues. The germline V gene has CDR1 SGHTA and CDR2 FQGTGA. CDR3 in DNA: TGTGCCAGCAGCTACTCCACGAACACTGAAGCTTTCTTT. It specifies CASSYSTNTEAFF.

This rearrangement joins TRBV4-1 to TRBJ2-1; TRBD1 or TRBD2 may be the D gene (5 bases each). Germline CDR1 and CDR2: MGHRA and YSYEKL. V lost 3 bases to trimming and J lost 0 bases, with 12 bases between them. This CDR3 contains 16 residues. CDR3: CASSQRGAISYNEQFF. The CDR3 nucleotides are TGCGCCAGCAGCCAGAGAGGGGCCATCTCCTACAATGAGCAGTTCTTC.

The V gene is TRBV20-1, the J gene TRBJ1-1; possibly TRBD1 for D (5 bases). CDR1 and CDR2 (germline): DFQATT, SNEGSKA (reference sequence). Trimming cost V 3 bases and J 11 bases, with 10 bases left between them. This CDR3 is built from 10 residues. CDR3 sequence reads: CSASIEGAFF. CDR3 nucleotides: TGCAGTGCTAGTATAGAGGGGGCTTTCTTT.

This clone appeared once. The chain links TRBV12-5 to TRBJ1-5; D gene uncertain. In germline, CDR1 is LGHNT, CDR2 FRNRAP. The CDR3 is 15 residues long. Trimming left V 6 bases short and J 7 bases short, with 19 bases between. CDR3 sequence reads: CASGLPQGGRQPQHF. As DNA, the CDR3 is TGTGCTAGTGGCCTGCCCCAAGGTGGTAGGCAGCCCCAGCATTTT. The whole variable domain, filled in from reference TRBV12-5 and TRBJ1-5, reads DARVTQTPRHKVTEMGQEVTMRCQPILGHNTVFWYRQTMMQGLELLAYFRNRAPLDDSGMPKDRFSAEMPDATLATLKIQPSEPRDSAVYFCASGLPQGGRQPQHFGDGTRLSIL.

The genes are TRBV11-2 and TRBJ2-7, with D uncertain. The CDR3 is 14 amino acids. Per germline, CDR1 SGHAT and CDR2 FQNNGV. The V end lost 0 bases, the J end lost 7 bases, and 13 bases lay between the germline ends. The CDR3 loop reads CASSLDASGVEQYF. CDR3 DNA sequence: TGTGCCAGCAGCTTAGACGCTTCCGGCGTTGAGCAGTACTTC.

V usage is TRBV19 and J usage is TRBJ2-3; 8 bases are shared with TRBD2. Germline CDR1 reads LNHDA; CDR2 reads SQIVND (reference sequence). The CDR3 sequence is 16 residues long. Losses at the gene ends were 2 bases for V and 3 bases for J; bases not matched to a gene: 7. The DNA for the CDR3 is TGTGCCAGTAGTATACTACGGGAGGGCCGAACAGATACGCAGTATTTT. It is translated as CASSILREGRTDTQYF.

This chain connects TRBV5-6 to TRBJ2-3; 11 nucleotides match TRBD2. The J segment lost 2 bases and the V segment lost 0 bases, leaving 2 bases of the junction unmatched. Germline V gene data show CDR1 as SGHDT and CDR2 as YYEEEE. This CDR3 has 16 residues. CDR3 DNA sequence: TGTGCCAGCAGCTTGGGACTAGCGGGGATCACAGATACGCAGTATTTT. This sequence encodes CASSLGLAGITDTQYF. Drawing the rest from reference TRBV5-6 and TRBJ2-3, the complete variable domain is DAGVTQSPTHLIKTRGQQVTLRCSPKSGHDTVSWYQQALGQGPQFIFQYYEEEERQRGNFPDRFSGHQFPNYSSELNVNALLLGDSALYLCASSLGLAGITDTQYFGPGTRLTVL.

The V gene is TRBV28, the J gene TRBJ1-1; D possibly corresponds to TRBD1 (6 bases). Germline CDR1 reads MDHEN; CDR2 reads SYDVKM. There are 14 residues in the CDR3. Trimming cost V 5 bases and J 5 bases, with 15 bases left between them. The CDR3 region is CASSRGGAWTEAFF. CDR3 nucleotide sequence: TGTGCCAGCAGTCGCGGGGGGGCTTGGACTGAAGCTTTCTTT.

CDR3 protein: CASSLGPGKETQYF. The CDR3, as DNA: TGTGCCAGCAGTTTAGGACCAGGGAAAGAGACCCAGTACTTC. V and J are TRBV28 and TRBJ2-5, with a tentative D call TRBD1 (5 bases). The CDR3 has 14 amino acids. The ends were cut back, 2 bases at V and 3 bases at J, with 10 bases in the middle. Germline V lookup: CDR1 MDHEN, CDR2 SYDVKM.

This chain uses TRBV29-1 with TRBJ1-2, with a weak D call TRBD1 (6 bases). The CDR3 length is 14 residues. Between the trimmed V and J ends, which lost 4 bases and 2 bases, there was a span of 14 bases. Germline V gene data show CDR1 as SQVTM and CDR2 as ANQGSEA. The CDR3 sequence: CSVVALRGNYGYTF. For the CDR3, the DNA is TGCAGCGTTGTGGCTTTAAGGGGGAACTATGGCTACACCTTC.